Each of the 5 T cell receptor beta chains below was sequenced from the same sample in a study of CD8+ T cells in alopecia areata. RNA extraction was followed by reverse transcription into cDNA, which acted as the sequencing template. Assay: immunoSEQ multiplex PCR; the TCRdb copy retains only in-frame clones and omits some. The sample has around 140,000 clones, around 50% seen once. The source material was CD4+ T cells sorted from blood, sampled at week 0. The source of these receptors is a human donor with alopecia areata.

The chain carries TRBV5-1 and TRBJ2-5, with no clear D. In germline, CDR1 is SGHRS, CDR2 YFSETQ. There are 11 residues in the CDR3. Trimming removed 5 bases from V and 6 bases from J, with 8 bases in between. The CDR3 nucleotides read TGCGCCAGCAGGCTAGAGCAGACCCAGTACTTC. Translated, it gives CASRLEQTQYF.

The rearrangement links TRBV19 to TRBJ2-1; 9 positions agree with TRBD2. This CDR3 contains 13 residues. V shed 10 bases, J shed 9 bases, and the junction held 10 bases outside the gene matches. In germline, CDR1 is LNHDA, CDR2 SQIVND (reference sequence). This CDR3 reads CATSGGLGGEQFF. CDR3 DNA: TGTGCCACAAGCGGGGGGCTGGGCGGTGAGCAGTTCTTC.

The gene calls are TRBV4-1 and TRBJ1-1; D may be TRBD1 (5 bases). The V gene's germline CDR1 is MGHRA and CDR2 YSYEKL. Trimming took 6 bases from V and 4 from J, leaving 15 bases between them. This CDR3 has 14 amino acids. CDR3 amino acids: CASSEVGLGTEAFF. The DNA for the CDR3 is TGCGCCAGCAGTGAAGTGGGGCTTGGCACTGAAGCTTTCTTT.

This chain uses TRBV9 with TRBJ1-6, with D unclear. V gave up 0 bases and J gave up 7 bases, with 11 bases separating them. Germline lookup yields CDR1 SGDLS and CDR2 YYNGEE. The CDR3 has 15 amino acids. The CDR3 reads CASSVGDGRNSPLHF. In DNA, the CDR3 is TGTGCCAGCAGCGTAGGAGACGGACGCAATTCACCCCTCCACTTT.

This clone appeared once. The rearrangement joins TRBV11-2 to TRBJ2-5; 14 bases are a match to TRBD2. J lost 5 bases, V lost 3 bases, and 8 bases had no gene match. Germline lookup yields CDR1 SGHAT and CDR2 FQNNGV. CDR3 length: 17 residues. This CDR3 is CASSFTTGLAGAETQYF. CDR3 sequence (DNA): TGTGCCAGCAGCTTTACTACGGGACTAGCGGGGGCCGAGACCCAGTACTTC.